This TCR beta chain derives from a study of CD8+ T cells in alopecia areata (dated by TCRdb to 2016 to 2019). As for the study more broadly: The treated patients, all with moderate-to-severe alopecia areata, were enrolled in an open-label pilot trial of oral tofacitinib given at 5 to 10 mg twice daily. Tofacitinib was administered for 6 to 18 months, and 6 months of follow-up off drug were then conducted to assess delayed response and recurrence. High-throughput TCRbeta sequencing was used to examine T cell clonal expansion in alopecia areata in both the C3H/HeJ mouse model and human patients. In humans, TCRbeta sequencing was performed on scalp tissue and on sorted CD4+ and CD8+ peripheral blood T cells from healthy controls and from patients with patchy or totalis/universalis alopecia areata. Biopsies were taken from tofacitinib-treated patients at baseline and at 4 and 24 weeks of treatment, and a later scalp biopsy was taken in several of the tofacitinib-treated patients. Scalp clonality was compared among normal scalp (n=4), patchy alopecia areata scalp (n=8), and alopecia totalis/universalis scalp (n=8). RNA was extracted with the PAXgene miRNA kit for fixed scalp, the miRNeasy kit for PBMCs, and the RNeasy kit for mouse skin. TCRbeta CDR3 regions were amplified by immunoSEQ multiplex PCR using 35 Vbeta forward and 13 Jbeta reverse primers.

A note on this clone: This clone's antigen is unknown. No base qualities exist here, and no much larger clone lies one base off it.

Lesional scalp punch biopsies and peripheral blood were obtained from alopecia areata patients. Human scalp biopsies were fixed immediately in PAXgene tissue containers. On the study overall, not on this receptor specifically: Shared TCR sequences between patients were less evident than in mice, which may be partly attributable to HLA diversity in the patient population. Lesional scalp, especially in alopecia totalis/universalis, showed higher clonality and more expanded CD8+ clones than normal scalp, suggesting antigenic drive. Unlike mouse skin, where gammadelta T cells dominate, normal human skin contains resident alphabeta T cells that get sequenced too, which complicates analysis of the scalp TCR repertoire.

Libraries were constructed by the immunoSEQ multiplex PCR assay. To provide template for TCR sequencing, every sample had RNA extracted and reverse transcribed into cDNA. SuperScript III was used to make first-strand cDNA, primed with a 2:1 mix of oligo-dT and random hexamers. A synthetic immune receptor repertoire was used to measure amplification bias, and any remaining bias was corrected computationally. In the source study's methods: Raw reads were preprocessed to remove errors, and CDR3 was defined by IMGT conventions from the conserved cysteine to phenylalanine. To get clonality, Shannon entropy was normalized by log2 of the number of productive unique TCRs and the result was subtracted from 1. Whether scalp clones were CD4 or CD8 was inferred by matching scalp TCRbeta sequences against CD4 and CD8 repertoires sorted from blood. The clones in this table, taken by TCRdb from immuneACCESS, are in-frame only. Not every clone is retained; where verified, under half of the shortfall comes from an unresolved V gene, and the cause of the rest is unknown. V and J calls and clone size are those listed in that table; D and trimming were worked out from the DNA. The sample yields about 12,000 clones; about 56% were counted once. Clones ranked in the top ten supply 10% to 15% of the sample.

From its cysteine to its phenylalanine, the CDR3 spans 15 amino acids. The read is trimmed to its CDR3 DNA, 45 bases read in frame from base 1. Reading the germline V gene (reference sequence) gives CDR1 GTSNPN and CDR2 SVGIG. For this chain, trimming is 1 base at the V end and 4 bases at the J end, and the number of junction bases without a gene match is 5. This sequence was found in a human donor with alopecia areata. The sequenced sample was skin. This chain joins TRBV30 to TRBJ2-4; 9 middle bases align to TRBD1. In nucleotide form, the sequence is TGTGCCTGGAGTGCCCCCGGGACAGGGAAAAACATTCAGTACTTC. This is translated as CAWSAPGTGKNIQYF. The CDR3, completed at both ends by the reference TRBV30 and TRBJ2-4 genes, gives the full variable domain SQTIHQWPATLVQPVGSPLSLECTVEGTSNPNLYWYRQAAGRGLQLLFYSVGIGQISSEVPQNLSASRPQDRQFILSSKKLLLSDSGFYLCAWSAPGTGKNIQYFGAGTRLSVL.